The 25 T cell receptor beta chains given below trace back to one sample, sequenced in a study of a mutant IDH1 vaccine in newly diagnosed glioma. Time point: week 23, last vaccination. One vaccine dose held 300 ug of mutant IDH1 20-mer peptide and came with topical imiquimod. No antigen has been assigned to these receptors. Produced via immunoSEQ multiplex PCR; TCRdb's table is partial and in-frame only. The sample shows about 44,000 clones, 91% of them seen only once. The sequencing used PBMCs, collected from a glioma patient whose treatment included an IDH1 peptide vaccine. Receptors were obtained from a middle-aged man with glioma.

V is TRBV7-9 and J is TRBJ1-2; D is uncertain. Germline CDR1 is SEHNR and CDR2 is FQNEAQ (reference sequence). The CDR3 covers 15 residues. V dropped 0 bases and J dropped 0 bases, with 8 bases sitting between them. The CDR3 DNA sequence: TGTGCCAGCAGCTTAGCGGGTGGGGCTAACTATGGCTACACCTTC. Translation gives CASSLAGGANYGYTF.

V and J are TRBV10-3 and TRBJ1-5; D remains ambiguous. This CDR3 is 12 amino acids long. V lost 6 bases and J lost 1, with 4 bases in between. Germline CDR1 and CDR2: ENHRY and SYGVKD. The CDR3 sequence: CAIRDSNQPQHF. The DNA of the CDR3 is TGTGCCATCAGAGACAGCAATCAGCCCCAGCATTTT.

This chain joins TRBV4-1 and TRBJ2-7; TRBD2 matches at 8 bases. The CDR3 has 14 residues. Germline loops: CDR1 MGHRA, CDR2 YSYEKL. With 1 base clipped from V and 2 bases from J, the junction kept 1 base outside the gene matches. The CDR3 DNA reads TGCGCCAGCAGCCAAGCGGGACTAGCCTACGAGCAGTACTTC. This gives the protein CASSQAGLAYEQYF.

The chain recombines TRBV25-1 with TRBJ1-4; TRBD1 matches 9 bases. Germline V gene sequence: CDR1 MGHDK, CDR2 SYGVNS. The CDR3 sequence is 16 residues long. V was pared by 6 bases and J by 5 bases, with 10 bases of the junction left unmatched. The CDR3 region has the DNA TGTGCCAGCAGCAAACCTCGGACAGGGGACAATGAAAAACTGTTTTTT. The encoded protein is CASSKPRTGDNEKLFF. The whole variable domain, filled in from reference TRBV25-1 and TRBJ1-4, reads EADIYQTPRYLVIGTGKKITLECSQTMGHDKMYWYQQDPGMELHLIHYSYGVNSTEKGDLSSESTVSRIRTEHFPLTLESARPSHTSQYLCASSKPRTGDNEKLFFGSGTQLSVL.

CDR3 region: CASSEFEAGELFF. The DNA for the CDR3 is TGTGCCAGCAGTGAATTCGAGGCCGGGGAGCTGTTTTTT. This chain joins TRBV2 and TRBJ2-2, with D unclear. The CDR3 length is 13 residues. Germline V gene data show CDR1 as SNHLY and CDR2 as FYNNEI. Trimming pared 2 bases from V and 6 bases from J, leaving 7 bases between.

The chain carries TRBV5-4 and TRBJ2-3; 8 bases line up with TRBD2. Germline CDR1 reads SGHNT; CDR2 reads YYREEE (reference sequence). J lost 1 base, V lost 3 bases, and 1 base had no gene match. This CDR3 contains 14 residues. CDR3 nucleotides: TGTGCCAGCAGCTCGACTAGCGGCACAGATACGCAGTATTTT. Translation gives CASSSTSGTDTQYF. Supplemented by reference TRBV5-4 and TRBJ2-3, the full variable domain reads ETGVTQSPTHLIKTRGQQVTLRCSSQSGHNTVSWYQQALGQGPQFIFQYYREEENGRGNFPPRFSGLQFPNYSSELNVNALELDDSALYLCASSSTSGTDTQYFGPGTRLTVL.

The rearrangement uses TRBV25-1 and TRBJ2-5, with 8 bases identical to TRBD2. CDR3 length equals 16 residues. From germline, CDR1 is MGHDK and CDR2 SYGVNS. Losses at the gene ends were 2 bases for V and 3 bases for J; bases not matched to a gene: 8. CDR3 nucleotide sequence: TGTGCCAGCAGTGAAGCAGCGGGAGTGAGAAAAGAGACCCAGTACTTC. Its protein product is CASSEAAGVRKETQYF. The entire variable domain, with the rest obtained from reference TRBV25-1 and TRBJ2-5, is as follows: EADIYQTPRYLVIGTGKKITLECSQTMGHDKMYWYQQDPGMELHLIHYSYGVNSTEKGDLSSESTVSRIRTEHFPLTLESARPSHTSQYLCASSEAAGVRKETQYFGPGTRLLVL.

The chain employs TRBV6-7 and TRBJ2-5; 7 bases agree with TRBD2. TRBV6-7 is treated as an ORF (open reading frame) with a function not yet certain. The CDR3 has 15 amino acids. V lost 5 bases and J lost 2; bases outside the gene matches: 8. CDR3 protein: CASSRTPSGQETQYF. The CDR3 coding sequence is TGTGCCAGCAGTCGCACGCCTAGCGGACAAGAGACCCAGTACTTC.

This chain links TRBV27 with TRBJ1-1; 10 nucleotides agree with TRBD1. The CDR3 is 13 residues long. Unmatched junction bases numbered 5, after V lost 3 bases and J lost 10 bases. Germline V gene lookup returns CDR1 MNHEY and CDR2 SMNVEV (reference sequence). CDR3 residues: CASSFDRGRGAFF. The DNA for the CDR3 is TGTGCCAGCAGTTTCGACAGGGGGCGGGGAGCTTTCTTT.

This clone showed up just once. The J gene is TRBJ1-3, the V gene TRBV19; D is unclear. The ends were cut back, 7 bases at V and 1 base at J, with 5 bases in the middle. CDR3 length: 12 amino acids. The germline gives CDR1 LNHDA, CDR2 SQIVND (reference sequence). Written as DNA, the CDR3 is TGTGCCAGTACCAAGTCTGGAAACACCATATATTTT. Its protein is CASTKSGNTIYF.

On this clone: The junction shows a germline mismatch at one end, possibly a read error. J is TRBJ2-5 and V is TRBV7-7, with D possibly being TRBD1 (5 bases). CDR1 and CDR2 (germline): SSHAT, FNYEAQ (reference sequence). The CDR3 loop spans 15 amino acids. CDR3 loop: CASSLLQGVLETQYF. CDR3 DNA sequence: TGTGCTAGCAGCTTACTCCAAGGGGTTTTGGAGACCCAGTACTTC.

The V call is TRBV4-1, the J call TRBJ2-2, with 8 positions matching TRBD1. The V segment lost 3 bases and the J segment 5 bases; nucleotides outside the gene matches: 14. Per the germline V gene, CDR1 is MGHRA and CDR2 is YSYEKL. The CDR3 totals 18 residues. The CDR3 region is CASSHGRRQGSFTGELFF. As DNA, the CDR3 is TGCGCCAGCAGCCATGGGCGGCGACAGGGGTCGTTTACCGGGGAGCTGTTTTTT.

This chain links TRBV18 with TRBJ2-1, with 12 bases identical to TRBD1. This CDR3 has 15 residues. Trimming cost V 2 bases and J 7 bases; bases outside gene matches: 3. Germline CDR1 reads KGHSH; CDR2 reads LQKENI. Written as DNA, the CDR3 is TGTGCCAGCTCACCAGGGACAGGGGGCTCGAATGAGCAGTTCTTC. Its translation is CASSPGTGGSNEQFF. The whole variable domain, filled in from reference TRBV18 and TRBJ2-1, reads NAGVMQNPRHLVRRRGQEARLRCSPMKGHSHVYWYRQLPEEGLKFMVYLQKENIIDESGMPKERFSAEFPKEGPSILRIQQVVRGDSAAYFCASSPGTGGSNEQFFGPGTRLTVL.

The chain is built from TRBV10-3 and TRBJ1-1, with unresolved D. V lost 6 bases to trimming and J lost 2 bases, with 13 bases between them. This CDR3 comprises 14 residues. The germline CDR1 and CDR2 sequences are ENHRY and SYGVKD. CDR3 DNA: TGTGCCATCAGGGATAAAACAGCAAACACTGAAGCTTTCTTT. It yields the protein CAIRDKTANTEAFF.

V gene TRBV28 combines with J gene TRBJ1-2; 8 nucleotides align to TRBD1. The ends lost 6 bases at V and 4 bases at J; junction bases unmatched: 7. This CDR3 spans 14 amino acids. Germline V gene sequence: CDR1 MDHEN, CDR2 SYDVKM. Here the CDR3 DNA reads TGTGCCAGCAGGGGGGCAGGGGGCGGCTATGGCTACACCTTC. Translated: CASRGAGGGYGYTF.

This chain joins TRBV5-4 and TRBJ1-4; D not certain. Germline-derived CDR1 and CDR2 are SGHNT and YYREEE (reference sequence). V was trimmed by 1 base and J by 5 bases, leaving 9 bases between them. There are 14 residues in the CDR3. The CDR3, as DNA: TGTGCCAGCAGCTTGCGGGGATCGAATGAAAAACTGTTTTTT. Amino acid sequence: CASSLRGSNEKLFF.

V and J are TRBV6-5 and TRBJ1-2; D not certain. Looked up from germline, CDR1 is MNHEY and CDR2 is SVGAGI. V shed 1 base and J shed 5 bases, with 8 bases lying between them. CDR3 length: 13 amino acids. The chain's CDR3 is CASSYLTAYGYTF. The CDR3 nucleotides read TGTGCCAGCAGTTACTTGACGGCTTATGGCTACACCTTC.

The V and J genes are TRBV7-9 and TRBJ2-5; 10 positions agree with TRBD1. Trimming cost V 1 base and J 14 bases; bases outside gene matches: 7. Germline V gene data show CDR1 as SEHNR and CDR2 as FQNEAQ (reference sequence). There are 13 residues in the CDR3. CDR3 bases: TGTGCCAGCAGCTTAGACTCGACAGGGGGCTCTTACTTC. The encoded protein is CASSLDSTGGSYF.

The V gene is TRBV7-9, the J gene TRBJ1-4; possibly TRBD1 for D (5 bases). This CDR3 has 14 amino acids. The germline CDR1 and CDR2 sequences are SEHNR and FQNEAQ (reference sequence). V shed 2 bases and J shed 1 base, with 5 bases lying between them. CDR3 region: CASSLQGTNEKLFF. CDR3 DNA sequence: TGTGCCAGCAGCTTACAGGGAACTAATGAAAAACTGTTTTTT. Variable domain in full (rest from reference TRBV7-9 and TRBJ1-4): DTGVSQNPRHKITKRGQNVTFRCDPISEHNRLYWYRQTLGQGPEFLTYFQNEAQLEKSRLLSDRFSAERPKGSFSTLEIQRTEQGDSAMYLCASSLQGTNEKLFFGSGTQLSVL.

The rearrangement links TRBV6-5 to TRBJ2-5; unclear D gene. Germline CDR1 and CDR2: MNHEY and SVGAGI. The V end was cut by 0 bases, the J end by 3 bases, with 5 bases between. The CDR3 runs 13 residues. The CDR3 protein is CASSYSREETQYF. Written as DNA, the CDR3 is TGTGCCAGCAGTTACTCTCGGGAAGAGACCCAGTACTTC.

The chain uses TRBV6-5 and TRBJ2-2; D gene uncertain. Between the trimmed V and J ends, which lost 1 base and 7 bases, there was a span of 4 bases. The CDR3 has 12 amino acids. From germline, CDR1 is MNHEY and CDR2 SVGAGI. The CDR3 protein is CASSYWLGELFF. The CDR3 region has the DNA TGTGCCAGCAGTTACTGGCTCGGGGAGCTGTTTTTT.

The sample holds one count of this clone. This chain joins TRBV29-1 and TRBJ2-5, with D unclear. This CDR3 has 12 residues. Deletions cut 3 bases from V and 1 base from J, with 6 bases between. CDR1 and CDR2 from the germline V gene are SQVTM and ANQGSEA. CDR3 sequence: CSVDPAQETQYF. The CDR3 DNA reads as TGCAGCGTTGATCCGGCCCAAGAGACCCAGTACTTC.

The chain recombines TRBV7-2 with TRBJ2-3, with 9 nucleotides matching TRBD2. V shed 4 bases and J 0 bases; nucleotides not matched to a gene: 5. The CDR3 loop spans 16 amino acids. The germline gives CDR1 SGHTA, CDR2 FQGNSA. The CDR3 spells CASSSKRGDSTDTQYF. CDR3 nucleotides: TGTGCCAGCAGCTCCAAGCGGGGGGATAGCACAGATACGCAGTATTTT.

This chain uses TRBV14 with TRBJ2-1, with TRBD2 identical over 8 bases. Germline loops: CDR1 SGHDN, CDR2 FVKESK. V lost 4 bases, J lost 6 bases, and 8 bases stayed unmatched. CDR3 size: 15 residues. The CDR3 sequence: CASSLDPRGVNEQFF. DNA of the CDR3: TGTGCCAGCAGCCTTGACCCGCGGGGGGTCAATGAGCAGTTCTTC.

This chain connects TRBV27 to TRBJ2-1; 8 bases match TRBD1. V lost 3 bases and J lost 8; bases outside the gene matches: 9. Germline CDR1 is MNHEY and CDR2 is SMNVEV (reference sequence). The CDR3 extends over 15 amino acids. The CDR3 spells CASSFLGQGSDEQFF. CDR3 in DNA: TGTGCCAGCAGTTTCCTCGGACAGGGATCCGATGAGCAGTTCTTC.